This T cell receptor beta chain comes out of a study of cytomegalovirus exposure and HLA in healthy donors. General study results and limits: Researchers had no immune exposure information except CMV serostatus available. Per published accounts, TCR beta sequences correctly predicted the HLA-A and HLA-B alleles of most subjects. Cytomegalovirus status was reportedly diagnosed by the classifier with high sensitivity and specificity.

Both 60 Vbeta primers and 13 Jbeta primers went into the PCR. Profiling relied on immunoSEQ multiplex PCR, and the TCRdb table lists in-frame clones only, not all of them. The sample lists around 64,000 clones, just over 85% occurring once. This clone was detected only a few times. The antigen remains undetermined. Other DNA sequences in the same sample also yield this CDR3. This CDR3 is 14 amino acids long. V lost 2 bases and J 1 base, leaving 5 bases between the germline ends. Per germline, CDR1 LNHDA and CDR2 SQIVND (reference sequence). Material: PBMCs. This sequence originates from a woman aged 30 to 39 in good health and CMV-seronegative. The chain links TRBV19 to TRBJ2-2; D unclear. The CDR3 sequence is CASSISRNTGELFF. For the CDR3, the DNA is TGTGCCAGTAGTATATCGAGGAACACCGGGGAGCTGTTTTTT.